These 29 T cell receptor beta chains originate from one sample sequenced in a study of identical twins. TCRdb processed the 5' RACE reads anew with MiXCR; each CDR3 protein has one entry. The sample contains 1.5 million to 2 million distinct CDR3 sequences, about 31% of which appear only once. The sequencing sample was made of cord blood. All receptors derive from a newborn girl in good health.

The CDR3 DNA reads TGTGCCAGCAGTGAGCGAGTCTTGAGCTACACCTTC. Protein: CASSERVLSYTF. This chain links TRBV2 with TRBJ1-2; D is unresolved. The CDR3 sequence is 12 residues long. Germline CDR1 is SNHLY and CDR2 is FYNNEI. V lost 3 bases to trimming and J lost 9 bases, with 11 bases between them.

V is TRBV9 and J is TRBJ2-3, with TRBD2 identical over 8 bases. The ends lost 0 bases at V and 2 bases at J; junction bases unmatched: 5. The CDR3 sequence is 16 residues long. CDR1 is SGDLS, CDR2 YYNGEE, per germline. The CDR3 region has the DNA TGTGCCAGCAGCGTAGGAATAGCGGGGCCCACAGATACGCAGTATTTT. The encoded protein is CASSVGIAGPTDTQYF.

Regarding this clonotype: A much larger clone lies a single base off, so this may be a read error. The chain uses TRBV7-2 and TRBJ2-3; perhaps TRBD2 as D (5 bases). The CDR3 is made up of 16 amino acids. Looked up from germline, CDR1 is SGHTA and CDR2 is FQGNSA. The CDR3 here is CAGSLRRLKATDTQYF. In nucleotides, the CDR3 is TGTGCCGGCAGCTTAAGGAGGCTAAAGGCCACAGATACGCAGTATTTT.

The V call is TRBV5-4, the J call TRBJ1-6; D gene ambiguous. The germline CDR1 and CDR2 sequences are SGHNT and YYREEE (reference sequence). The CDR3 is 14 residues long. V was pared by 3 bases and J by 9 bases, with 13 bases between. Here the CDR3 reads CASSWNEQSSPLHF. The CDR3 bases are TGTGCCAGCAGCTGGAACGAACAGAGTTCACCCCTCCACTTT. The full variable domain, in which reference TRBV5-4 and TRBJ1-6 provide the parts outside the CDR3, is ETGVTQSPTHLIKTRGQQVTLRCSSQSGHNTVSWYQQALGQGPQFIFQYYREEENGRGNFPPRFSGLQFPNYSSELNVNALELDDSALYLCASSWNEQSSPLHFGNGTRLTVT.

This clonotype turned up a few times. The chain combines TRBV2 with TRBJ1-1; D unresolved. V was pared by 2 bases and J by 0 bases, with 10 bases between. This CDR3 contains 15 residues. Germline V gives CDR1 SNHLY, CDR2 FYNNEI. CDR3 sequence (DNA): TGTGCCAGCAGTGAATTTTCACTTTTGAACACTGAAGCTTTCTTT. It is translated as CASSEFSLLNTEAFF. Drawing the rest from reference TRBV2 and TRBJ1-1, the complete variable domain is EPEVTQTPSHQVTQMGQEVILRCVPISNHLYFYWYRQILGQKVEFLVSFYNNEISEKSEIFDDQFSVERPDGSNFTLKIRSTKLEDSAMYFCASSEFSLLNTEAFFGQGTRLTVV.

There are many counts of this clonotype. The chain links TRBV12-3 or TRBV12-4 to TRBJ2-1; D not resolved. CDR3 length: 14 residues. The V and J ends lost 3 bases and 10 bases respectively, with 16 bases between them. The chain's CDR3 is CASSFSLGRTEQFF. The CDR3 DNA reads TGTGCCAGCAGTTTCAGCCTCGGACGGACGGAGCAGTTCTTC.

This clonotype came up a few times. V is TRBV7-9 and J is TRBJ1-1; D gene ambiguous. Germline CDR1 SEHNR, CDR2 FQNEAQ (reference sequence). The CDR3 has 13 residues. V was shortened by 7 bases and J by 1 base, with 10 bases between the two germline ends. The CDR3 loop reads CASTLDPNTEAFF. In nucleotides, the CDR3 is TGTGCCAGCACCCTGGACCCGAACACTGAAGCTTTCTTT. The whole variable domain, filled in from reference TRBV7-9 and TRBJ1-1, reads DTGVSQNPRHKITKRGQNVTFRCDPISEHNRLYWYRQTLGQGPEFLTYFQNEAQLEKSRLLSDRFSAERPKGSFSTLEIQRTEQGDSAMYLCASTLDPNTEAFFGQGTRLTVV.

The table lists this clonotype with a few counts. This chain uses TRBV29-1 with TRBJ2-5; D is unresolved. The V gene's germline CDR1 is SQVTM and CDR2 ANQGSEA. The length of the CDR3 is 14 residues. The V and J ends lost 2 bases and 0 bases respectively, with 10 bases between them. CDR3 in amino acids: CSVELIGHQETQYF. The CDR3 nucleotides are TGCAGCGTTGAACTCATCGGACACCAAGAGACCCAGTACTTC.

The rearrangement uses TRBV2 and TRBJ2-3; D gene ambiguous. V dropped 10 bases and J dropped 2 bases, with 19 bases sitting between them. Germline V gene sequence: CDR1 SNHLY, CDR2 FYNNEI. The CDR3 has 15 residues. CDR3 in DNA: TGTGCCAACCTCGACCGCGCACAAGCCACAGATACGCAGTATTTT. As protein: CANLDRAQATDTQYF. Full variable domain (outside the CDR3, taken from reference TRBV2 and TRBJ2-3): EPEVTQTPSHQVTQMGQEVILRCVPISNHLYFYWYRQILGQKVEFLVSFYNNEISEKSEIFDDQFSVERPDGSNFTLKIRSTKLEDSAMYFCANLDRAQATDTQYFGPGTRLTVL.

V usage is TRBV7-6 and J usage is TRBJ1-6; D is possibly TRBD1 (6 bases). This CDR3 region has 16 residues. The V gene lost 4 bases and the J gene lost 8 bases, with 18 bases spanning the gap. Germline CDR1 SGHVS, CDR2 FNYEAQ. The CDR3 sequence: CASSSSITGLDSPLHF. The CDR3 nucleotides read TGTGCCAGCAGCTCTAGTATTACAGGGTTGGATTCACCCCTCCACTTT.

This clonotype was detected only a few times. This rearrangement joins TRBV4-1 to TRBJ2-1, with D perhaps assigned TRBD1 or TRBD2 (5 bases each). The V end lost 1 base, the J end lost 4 bases, and 14 bases lay between the germline ends. The CDR3 spans 16 residues. Germline V lookup: CDR1 MGHRA, CDR2 YSYEKL. CDR3 coding DNA: TGCGCCAGCAGCCAAGTCTTCGGGACCCGGTACAATGAGCAGTTCTTC. It translates to CASSQVFGTRYNEQFF.

There are a few counts of this clonotype. The rearrangement joins TRBV6-1 to TRBJ1-4; the D is unclear. The CDR3 is made up of 16 amino acids. The V gene lost 7 bases and the J gene lost 5 bases, with 20 bases spanning the gap. The V gene's germline CDR1 is MNHNS and CDR2 SASEGT. CDR3 protein: CASNRNPSALNEKLFF. Here the CDR3 DNA reads TGTGCCAGCAATAGAAACCCCTCGGCCCTGAATGAAAAACTGTTTTTT.

This clonotype came up once. This chain links TRBV5-6 with TRBJ2-4; tentative D call: TRBD2 (5 bases). The end of the DNA fits TRBJ2-7 better, so the J call may be wrong. CDR1 SGHDT and CDR2 YYEEEE come from the germline V gene. The CDR3 covers 16 residues. CDR3 DNA sequence: TGTGCCAGCAGCTTGCACGGGATGGAGAGGGACTACGAGCAGTACTTC. Amino acid sequence: CASSLHGMERDYEQYF.

This clonotype has a count of ten or more. The chain couples TRBV10-3 to TRBJ2-7; a possible D gene is TRBD1 (5 bases). The V end lost 3 bases, the J end lost 3 bases, and 15 bases lay between the germline ends. The V gene's germline CDR1 is ENHRY and CDR2 SYGVKD. CDR3 length: 15 amino acids. CDR3 residues: CAISDITGPRYEQYF. CDR3 nucleotides: TGTGCCATCAGTGATATAACAGGCCCACGCTACGAGCAGTACTTC.

The genes are TRBV6-5 and TRBJ2-4; 8 nucleotides match TRBD2. TRBJ2-7 matches the DNA end more closely, so the J call is doubtful. CDR1 and CDR2 (germline): MNHEY, SVGAGI. The CDR3 sequence is 14 residues long. The CDR3 region is CASSYSTSVYEQYF. In DNA, the CDR3 is TGTGCCAGCAGTTACTCGACTAGCGTCTACGAGCAGTACTTC.

J is TRBJ1-2 and V is TRBV20-1; unclear D gene. The length of the CDR3 is 13 residues. The V gene's germline CDR1 is DFQATT and CDR2 SNEGSKA (reference sequence). V shed 1 base and J shed 7 bases, with 13 bases lying between them. DNA for the CDR3: TGCAGTGCTAGAGGGGCAGCGGGGAGTGGCTACACCTTC. Encoded protein: CSARGAAGSGYTF.

This rearrangement joins TRBV11-2 to TRBJ2-3; 11 bases are shared with TRBD2. CDR1 is SGHAT, CDR2 FQNNGV, per germline. V lost 5 bases and J lost 4; bases outside the gene matches: 8. The CDR3 has 16 residues. CDR3 sequence reads: CASSTIAGGLADTQYF. The CDR3 DNA sequence: TGTGCCAGCAGCACGATAGCGGGGGGGCTGGCAGATACGCAGTATTTT.

V and J are TRBV20-1 and TRBJ2-1; 13 bases are a match to TRBD2. This CDR3 is 15 amino acids long. Germline assignment: CDR1 DFQATT and CDR2 SNEGSKA (reference sequence). The ends lost 0 bases at V and 9 bases at J; junction bases unmatched: 5. The CDR3 here is CSAREGLAGRTEQFF. Here the CDR3 DNA reads TGCAGTGCTAGAGAGGGACTAGCGGGGAGGACTGAGCAGTTCTTC.

The chain uses TRBV6-5 and TRBJ2-2, with 12 bases identical to TRBD2. V lost 4 bases to trimming and J lost 7 bases; unmatched junction nucleotides: 10. The CDR3 runs to 17 residues. Germline V lookup: CDR1 MNHEY, CDR2 SVGAGI. The DNA of the CDR3 is TGTGCCAGCAGTTTTTCACTAGCGGGGGGAGAAGGCGGGGAGCTGTTTTTT. This encodes CASSFSLAGGEGGELFF.

The genes are TRBV2 and TRBJ2-4; 9 bases map to TRBD2. The J call may be incorrect, as the DNA end agrees better with TRBJ2-5. There are 18 residues in the CDR3. Germline loops: CDR1 SNHLY, CDR2 FYNNEI. CDR3 bases: TGTGCCAGCAGTGAAGCGCTTTCAGCGGGGGGCTCTCAAGAGACCCAGTACTTC. This codes for CASSEALSAGGSQETQYF.

This rearrangement joins TRBV6-5 to TRBJ2-1, with D possibly matching TRBD2 (5 bases). There are 15 residues in the CDR3. V lost 2 bases and J lost 4, with 12 bases in between. Germline CDR1 MNHEY, CDR2 SVGAGI. The CDR3 nucleotides are TGTGCCAGCAGTTACGAGAGAGGGTCTTACAATGAGCAGTTCTTC. Its protein is CASSYERGSYNEQFF.

V gene TRBV28 combines with J gene TRBJ1-4, with 8 positions matching TRBD1. V dropped 5 bases and J dropped 8; count of bases not matched to a gene: 10. Germline V gene data show CDR1 as MDHEN and CDR2 as SYDVKM. This CDR3 has 15 residues. The CDR3 is CASSPHPGGGEKLFF. DNA for the CDR3: TGTGCCAGCAGTCCCCATCCAGGGGGCGGAGAAAAACTGTTTTTT.

This clonotype has a handful of counts. The chain uses TRBV12-3 or TRBV12-4 and TRBJ2-2; 7 nucleotides agree with TRBD2. The CDR3 runs to 18 residues. The junction had 15 bases not matched to a gene; V was cut back by 3 bases and J by 5 bases. The CDR3 DNA is TGTGCCAGCAGTTTGCGGAGCGGGGTTCCCCCGAGGACCGGGGAGCTGTTTTTT. Its translation: CASSLRSGVPPRTGELFF.

This clonotype was recorded once. The genes are TRBV10-3 and TRBJ1-1; D gene uncertain. Between the trimmed V and J ends, which lost 4 bases and 0 bases, there was a span of 12 bases. Germline CDR1 reads ENHRY; CDR2 reads SYGVKD. The CDR3 consists of 15 residues. The CDR3 here is CAISGAEGMNTEAFF. CDR3 bases: TGTGCCATCAGTGGGGCGGAAGGAATGAACACTGAAGCTTTCTTT.

This clonotype was detected only a few times. The chain is built from TRBV28 and TRBJ2-1; no reliable D call. The ends were cut back, 6 bases at V and 6 bases at J, with 12 bases in the middle. CDR1 and CDR2 (germline): MDHEN, SYDVKM. The CDR3 has 13 amino acids. This CDR3 reads CASSPVVPNEQFF. The CDR3 DNA reads TGTGCCAGCAGCCCGGTAGTCCCCAATGAGCAGTTCTTC.

The chain carries TRBV28 and TRBJ2-1, with 7 bases aligning to TRBD2. The CDR3 consists of 16 residues. Germline CDR1 is MDHEN and CDR2 is SYDVKM. Losses at the gene ends were 0 bases for V and 0 bases for J; bases not matched to a gene: 2. The CDR3 is CASSLWGRASYNEQFF. The CDR3 bases are TGTGCCAGCAGTTTATGGGGGAGGGCCTCCTACAATGAGCAGTTCTTC.

Many counts were recorded for this clonotype. One end of the junction is discordant with germline, which a read error may explain. V usage is TRBV9 and J usage is TRBJ2-3; a weak D match, TRBD1 (6 bases). Germline V gene sequence: CDR1 SGDLS, CDR2 YYNGEE. The CDR3 consists of 12 residues. The CDR3 is CASKGGTDTQYF. The CDR3 DNA reads as TGCGCCAGCAAGGGGGGCACAGATACGCAGTATTTT.

This chain connects TRBV5-1 to TRBJ2-1, with 13 bases that match TRBD2. CDR3 size: 20 residues. After removal of 0 bases from V and 0 bases from J, the junction contained 9 bases not matched to a gene. Germline CDR1 and CDR2: SGHRS and YFSETQ. The CDR3 sequence is CASSLVSATSGRSSYNEQFF. CDR3 DNA: TGCGCCAGCAGCTTGGTATCGGCGACTAGCGGGAGGAGCTCCTACAATGAGCAGTTCTTC.

This clonotype has just a few counts. The chain couples TRBV9 to TRBJ2-3, with D possibly matching TRBD1 (5 bases). Germline CDR1 is SGDLS and CDR2 is YYNGEE. V was cut by 2 bases and J by 0 bases, with 10 bases left in between. CDR3 length: 15 amino acids. This CDR3 is CASSVDSTSTDTQYF. The CDR3 region has the DNA TGTGCCAGCAGCGTTGACAGTACTAGCACAGATACGCAGTATTTT. The entire variable domain, with the rest obtained from reference TRBV9 and TRBJ2-3, is as follows: DSGVTQTPKHLITATGQRVTLRCSPRSGDLSVYWYQQSLDQGLQFLIQYYNGEERAKGNILERFSAQQFPDLHSELNLSSLELGDSALYFCASSVDSTSTDTQYFGPGTRLTVL.